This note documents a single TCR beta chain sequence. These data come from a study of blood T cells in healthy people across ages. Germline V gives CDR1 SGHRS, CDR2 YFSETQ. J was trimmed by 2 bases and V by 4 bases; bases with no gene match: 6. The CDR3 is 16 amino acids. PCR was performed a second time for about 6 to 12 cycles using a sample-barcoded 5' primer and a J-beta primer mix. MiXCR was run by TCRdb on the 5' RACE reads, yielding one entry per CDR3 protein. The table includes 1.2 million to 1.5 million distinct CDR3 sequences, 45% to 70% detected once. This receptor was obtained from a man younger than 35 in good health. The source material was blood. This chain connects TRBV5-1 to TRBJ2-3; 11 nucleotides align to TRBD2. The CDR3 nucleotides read TGCGCCAGCAGCGACGGGACTAGCGGATTCACAGATACGCAGTATTTT. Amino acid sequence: CASSDGTSGFTDTQYF.